This T cell receptor (beta chain) was obtained from a study of blood T cell repertoires in COVID-19. One Seattle source followed patients from active infection through their disease course. V dropped 5 bases and J dropped 3; count of bases not matched to a gene: 4. Germline CDR1 and CDR2: SGHNT and YENEEA. The CDR3 length is 16 residues. In the original workflow: Amplified reference gene primers provided the basis for estimating nucleated cell counts. Assay: immunoSEQ multiplex PCR; the TCRdb copy retains only in-frame clones and omits some. From that table come the V and J calls and clone size; the DNA was used to work out D and trimming. This table holds more than 300,000 clones, about 89% found once.

The origin of this receptor is a woman in her thirties with COVID-19, enrolled during active disease. Sequencing was performed on peripheral blood. The chain employs TRBV11-3 and TRBJ2-2, with 12 nucleotides matching TRBD1. The CDR3, as DNA: TGTGCCAGCAGCGCCGGGACAGGGGGCTACACCGGGGAGCTGTTTTTT. Amino acids: CASSAGTGGYTGELFF.